Shown below are 27 T cell receptor beta chains from a single sample sequenced in a study of blood T cell repertoires in COVID-19. Method: immunoSEQ multiplex PCR; TCRdb's copy keeps in-frame clones and lacks some. The data contain approximately 220,000 clones, about 86% of them singletons. What was sequenced was peripheral blood. These receptor sequences come from a woman aged 30 to 39 who had recovered from COVID-19.

CDR3 in DNA: TGCGCCAGCAGCGTGACTGCGAACACTGAAGCTTTCTTT. Residues: CASSVTANTEAFF. The rearrangement joins TRBV10-1 to TRBJ1-1; D gene uncertain. Germline lookup yields CDR1 WNHNN and CDR2 SYGVQD (reference sequence). CDR3 length: 13 residues. V shed 6 bases and J shed 1 base, with 9 bases lying between them.

The V and J genes are TRBV6-5 and TRBJ2-3, with a possible D match to TRBD2 (5 bases). The CDR3 contains 14 residues. CDR1 and CDR2 (germline): MNHEY, SVGAGI. V was cut by 0 bases and J by 1 base, with 5 bases left in between. This CDR3 reads CASSYSRGTDTQYF. The CDR3 coding sequence is TGTGCCAGCAGTTACTCGCGGGGCACAGATACGCAGTATTTT.

The chain couples TRBV6-5 to TRBJ2-1; D not certain. V was pared by 8 bases and J by 5 bases, with 13 bases between. Germline V lookup: CDR1 MNHEY, CDR2 SVGAGI. This CDR3 is built from 13 residues. The CDR3 loop reads CASRSSPNNEQFF. The CDR3 DNA reads as TGTGCCAGCCGTAGTTCCCCGAACAATGAGCAGTTCTTC.

This rearrangement joins TRBV9 to TRBJ2-7; tentative D call: TRBD1 (5 bases). CDR3 size: 12 residues. Trimming took off 3 bases at V and 6 bases at J, with 10 bases between the two ends. Germline V CDR1 and CDR2: SGDLS, YYNGEE. DNA of the CDR3: TGTGCCAGCAGCGCGCAGGGTGCCGAGCAGTACTTC. Its protein product is CASSAQGAEQYF.

This clone was recorded a few times. The rearrangement uses TRBV18 and TRBJ2-2; 9 bases match TRBD2. Germline CDR1 KGHSH, CDR2 LQKENI. V lost 2 bases, J lost 5 bases, and 3 bases stayed unmatched. There are 15 residues in the CDR3. The CDR3 protein is CASSPVAGDTGELFF. Here the CDR3 DNA reads TGTGCCAGCTCACCAGTAGCGGGAGATACCGGGGAGCTGTTTTTT.

This chain links TRBV28 with TRBJ2-5; 9 bases are a match to TRBD2. Germline CDR1 and CDR2: MDHEN and SYDVKM. The CDR3 has 15 amino acids. The ends lost 2 bases at V and 2 bases at J; junction bases unmatched: 3. CDR3 residues: CASSLAGGGQETQYF. CDR3 nucleotides: TGTGCCAGCAGTTTAGCGGGAGGGGGACAAGAGACCCAGTACTTC.

This rearrangement joins TRBV7-3 to TRBJ2-3; 9 bases match TRBD2. This CDR3 has 19 amino acids. Germline-derived CDR1 and CDR2 are SGHTA and FQGTGA. After removal of 5 bases from V and 0 bases from J, the junction contained 15 bases not matched to a gene. CDR3 sequence: CASSPPPNSGSGSTDTQYF. CDR3 DNA sequence: TGTGCCAGCAGCCCCCCTCCCAATAGCGGGAGTGGTAGCACAGATACGCAGTATTTT.

The chain has TRBV9 and TRBJ1-1; 7 bases agree with TRBD1. Germline lookup yields CDR1 SGDLS and CDR2 YYNGEE. V was pared by 3 bases and J by 8 bases, with 10 bases of the junction left unmatched. This CDR3 spans 14 amino acids. This chain's CDR3 is CASSAVQQGREAFF. In nucleotides, the CDR3 is TGTGCCAGCAGCGCCGTCCAACAGGGGAGGGAAGCTTTCTTT.

The gene calls are TRBV18 and TRBJ2-1; D is perhaps TRBD2 (5 bases). V was shortened by 3 bases and J by 7 bases, with 13 bases between the two germline ends. Per the germline V gene, CDR1 is KGHSH and CDR2 is LQKENI. The CDR3 spans 14 residues. The CDR3 here is CASSPLAEVNEQFF. CDR3 nucleotide sequence: TGTGCCAGCTCACCGCTTGCGGAGGTGAATGAGCAGTTCTTC.

CDR3: CASSPGLQEGLYEQYF. CDR3 nucleotides: TGTGCCAGCAGCCCGGGACTTCAGGAGGGCCTCTACGAGCAGTACTTC. V usage is TRBV9 and J usage is TRBJ2-7, with D maybe TRBD2 (6 bases). V lost 4 bases and J 3 bases, leaving 20 bases between the germline ends. Germline CDR1 SGDLS, CDR2 YYNGEE. The CDR3 loop spans 16 amino acids.

V is TRBV9 and J is TRBJ1-2; TRBD1 agrees at 8 bases. V lost 0 bases, J lost 4 bases, and 8 bases stayed unmatched. This CDR3 is 16 amino acids long. Germline V gene lookup returns CDR1 SGDLS and CDR2 YYNGEE. Here the CDR3 reads CASSVAPTGAGYGYTF. The CDR3 bases are TGTGCCAGCAGCGTAGCCCCGACAGGGGCTGGCTATGGCTACACCTTC.

V gene TRBV5-1 combines with J gene TRBJ2-1; D is unclear. Trimming removed 1 base at V and 0 bases at J, with 8 bases between. CDR1 and CDR2 (germline): SGHRS, YFSETQ. The CDR3 is 15 amino acids. CDR3 coding DNA: TGCGCCAGCAGCTTGAACCTAGACTCCTACAATGAGCAGTTCTTC. Residues: CASSLNLDSYNEQFF.

The chain links TRBV27 to TRBJ2-2; 8 bases map to TRBD1. The CDR3 spans 15 residues. After removal of 5 bases from V and 6 bases from J, the junction contained 8 bases not matched to a gene. The germline CDR1 and CDR2 sequences are MNHEY and SMNVEV (reference sequence). CDR3 region: CASSPDREDPGELFF. Here the CDR3 DNA reads TGTGCCAGCAGTCCGGACAGGGAAGACCCCGGGGAGCTGTTTTTT.

This clone was observed once. V gene TRBV18 combines with J gene TRBJ1-2; the D gene is possibly TRBD1 (6 bases). V lost 5 bases to trimming and J lost 1 base, with 14 bases between them. Germline V gene lookup returns CDR1 KGHSH and CDR2 LQKENI. The CDR3 has 15 amino acids. The CDR3, as DNA: TGTGCCAGCTCAATCACTCCGGACAGTAACTATGGCTACACCTTC. The encoded protein is CASSITPDSNYGYTF.

CDR3 region: CASSLVQGSDTQYF. The CDR3 DNA sequence: TGCGCCAGCAGCCTTGTACAGGGCTCAGATACGCAGTATTTT. V gene TRBV4-1 combines with J gene TRBJ2-3, with D tentatively TRBD1 (6 bases). Trimming pared 4 bases from V and 4 bases from J, leaving 12 bases between. This CDR3 has 14 amino acids. The V gene's germline CDR1 is MGHRA and CDR2 YSYEKL.

V and J are TRBV24-1 and TRBJ2-5; TRBD2 matches at 10 bases. Per germline, CDR1 KGHDR and CDR2 SFDVKD. This CDR3 contains 14 residues. Trimming removed 6 bases from V and 3 bases from J; junction bases left unmatched: 3. For the CDR3, the DNA is TGTGCCACCAGTATAGGGACTAGCGAAGAGACCCAGTACTTC. Encoded protein: CATSIGTSEETQYF.

The V gene is TRBV30, the J gene TRBJ2-7; D possibly corresponds to TRBD1 (5 bases). CDR1 is GTSNPN and CDR2 is SVGIG in the germline V gene (reference sequence). Deletions cut 0 bases from V and 5 bases from J, with 11 bases between. The CDR3 has 13 amino acids. The CDR3 coding sequence is TGTGCCTGGAGTGTACGCAGGGCCGACGAGCAGTACTTC. Its translation: CAWSVRRADEQYF.

This chain connects TRBV2 to TRBJ1-4; 8 positions match TRBD1. CDR1 is SNHLY, CDR2 FYNNEI, per germline. Unmatched junction bases numbered 6, after V lost 2 bases and J lost 10 bases. The CDR3 extends over 14 amino acids. The CDR3 region is CASSEFRGPGKLFF. The CDR3 nucleotides are TGTGCCAGCAGTGAATTCAGGGGGCCCGGAAAACTGTTTTTT.

The chain combines TRBV6-5 with TRBJ2-7, with a tentative D call TRBD1 (5 bases). CDR3 size: 13 residues. Looked up from germline, CDR1 is MNHEY and CDR2 is SVGAGI. Trimming took 6 bases from V and 5 from J, leaving 14 bases between them. CDR3 sequence reads: CASRGYFRDEQYF. As DNA, the CDR3 is TGTGCCAGCAGGGGTTACTTCAGGGACGAGCAGTACTTC.

This clone appeared a single time. This rearrangement joins TRBV6-5 to TRBJ1-5; the D gene is possibly TRBD1 (5 bases). Germline values: CDR1 MNHEY, CDR2 SVGAGI. The V end lost 5 bases, the J end lost 0 bases, and 11 bases lay between the germline ends. The length of the CDR3 is 15 residues. The CDR3 DNA reads as TGTGCCAGCAGTACACAGACAGATAGCAATCAGCCCCAGCATTTT. The encoded protein is CASSTQTDSNQPQHF.

The sample holds a few counts of this clone. The V call is TRBV6-5, the J call TRBJ1-5; no definite D call. The CDR3 totals 13 residues. V lost 5 bases and J 10 bases, leaving 15 bases between the germline ends. The germline V gene has CDR1 MNHEY and CDR2 SVGAGI. The CDR3 nucleotides read TGTGCCAGCAGTATGCTCCCCGGTGAACCCCAGCATTTT. Protein: CASSMLPGEPQHF.

V gene TRBV7-6 combines with J gene TRBJ1-1; tentatively, D is TRBD1 (6 bases). This CDR3 region has 16 residues. V lost 3 bases, J lost 5 bases, and 19 bases lay in between. Per germline, CDR1 SGHVS and CDR2 FNYEAQ. CDR3 DNA sequence: TGTGCCAGCAGCTTGGGCGGGGGGGCGCGGAATACTGAAGCTTTCTTT. Translated, it gives CASSLGGGARNTEAFF.

V and J are TRBV19 and TRBJ2-7, with TRBD1 matching over 7 bases. The J segment lost 0 bases and the V segment lost 3 bases, leaving 5 bases of the junction unmatched. The CDR3 has 15 amino acids. Germline V gene data show CDR1 as LNHDA and CDR2 as SQIVND (reference sequence). CDR3 DNA sequence: TGTGCCAGTAGTATTGGACAGGCCTTCTCCTACGAGCAGTACTTC. Translated, it gives CASSIGQAFSYEQYF.

The CDR3 is CASSEGTGRFYEQYF. In nucleotides, the CDR3 is TGCGCCAGCAGTGAAGGCACAGGGCGCTTCTACGAGCAGTACTTC. The V gene is TRBV10-1, the J gene TRBJ2-7, with D maybe TRBD1 (6 bases). The CDR3 length is 15 residues. Germline V lookup: CDR1 WNHNN, CDR2 SYGVQD (reference sequence). The germline V and J ends were trimmed by 3 bases and 3 bases, with 15 bases remaining between them.

The chain uses TRBV5-5 and TRBJ2-7, with a possible D match to TRBD1 (6 bases). CDR1 SGHKS and CDR2 YYEKEE come from the germline V gene (reference sequence). CDR3 size: 14 residues. V dropped 0 bases and J dropped 3 bases, with 10 bases sitting between them. The CDR3 region is CASSLVGGRYEQYF. Here the CDR3 DNA reads TGTGCCAGCAGCTTGGTAGGGGGTCGCTACGAGCAGTACTTC.

CDR3 loop: CAGRTGITGELFF. The DNA for the CDR3 is TGTGCCGGTCGGACTGGTATCACCGGGGAGCTGTTTTTT. The chain has TRBV7-9 and TRBJ2-2; weak D call: TRBD2 (5 bases). Trimming cost V 11 bases and J 4 bases, with 14 bases left between them. The CDR3 spans 13 residues. Per the germline V gene, CDR1 is SEHNR and CDR2 is FQNEAQ (reference sequence).

This chain uses TRBV19 with TRBJ2-2, with D uncertain. V lost 3 bases, J lost 1 base, and 9 bases lay in between. The CDR3 contains 15 residues. Germline V gives CDR1 LNHDA, CDR2 SQIVND (reference sequence). DNA of the CDR3: TGTGCCAGTAGTATTCCCGCAGGGAACACCGGGGAGCTGTTTTTT. Translated: CASSIPAGNTGELFF. Full variable domain (missing parts from reference TRBV19 and TRBJ2-2): DGGITQSPKYLFRKEGQNVTLSCEQNLNHDAMYWYRQDPGQGLRLIYYSQIVNDFQKGDIAEGYSVSREKKESFPLTVTSAQKNPTAFYLCASSIPAGNTGELFFGEGSRLTVL.